This TCR beta chain is from a study of cytomegalovirus exposure and HLA in healthy donors. The PCR was carried out with 60 Vbeta primers and 13 Jbeta primers. TCRdb keeps only in-frame clones here, not all; method: immunoSEQ multiplex PCR. The sample has roughly 70,000 clones, roughly four fifths seen once. By its share, this clone is medium-sized. J gave up 5 bases and V 10 bases, and 9 bases lay outside the gene matches. Looked up from germline, CDR1 is MDHEN and CDR2 is SYDVKM. The CDR3 is made up of 13 amino acids. The sequenced material came from PBMCs. V usage is TRBV28 and J usage is TRBJ2-7; the match to TRBD1 covers 9 bases. This receptor was obtained from a man aged 18 to 30 in good health and CMV-seronegative. The CDR3 sequence is CAISRDRANEQYF. CDR3 nucleotide sequence: TGTGCCATTAGCCGGGACAGGGCCAACGAGCAGTACTTC.